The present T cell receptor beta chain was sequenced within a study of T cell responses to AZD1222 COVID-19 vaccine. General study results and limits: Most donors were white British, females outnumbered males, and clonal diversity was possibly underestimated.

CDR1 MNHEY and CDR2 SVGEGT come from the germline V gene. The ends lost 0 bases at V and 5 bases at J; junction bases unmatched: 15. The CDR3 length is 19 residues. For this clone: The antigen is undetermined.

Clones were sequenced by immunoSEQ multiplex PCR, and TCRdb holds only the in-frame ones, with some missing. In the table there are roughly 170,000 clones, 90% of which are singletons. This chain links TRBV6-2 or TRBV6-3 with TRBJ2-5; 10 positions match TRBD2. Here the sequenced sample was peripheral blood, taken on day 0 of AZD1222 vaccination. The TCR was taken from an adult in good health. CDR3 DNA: TGTGCCAGCAGTTACTCGATTGGACGCCTAGCGGGGGCGAGGGAGACCCAGTACTTC. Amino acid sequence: CASSYSIGRLAGARETQYF.